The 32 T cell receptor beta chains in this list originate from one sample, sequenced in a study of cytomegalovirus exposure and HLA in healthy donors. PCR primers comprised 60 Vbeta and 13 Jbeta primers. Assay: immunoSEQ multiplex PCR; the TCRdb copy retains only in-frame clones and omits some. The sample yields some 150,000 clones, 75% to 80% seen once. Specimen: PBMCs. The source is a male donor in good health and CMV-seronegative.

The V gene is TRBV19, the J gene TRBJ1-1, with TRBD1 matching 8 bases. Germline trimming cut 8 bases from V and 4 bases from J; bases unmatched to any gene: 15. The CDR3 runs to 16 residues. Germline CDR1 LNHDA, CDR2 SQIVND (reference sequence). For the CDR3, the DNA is TGTGCCAGTCAGGATCAGCCAGGGGGCTTGGGCACTGAAGCTTTCTTT. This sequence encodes CASQDQPGGLGTEAFF.

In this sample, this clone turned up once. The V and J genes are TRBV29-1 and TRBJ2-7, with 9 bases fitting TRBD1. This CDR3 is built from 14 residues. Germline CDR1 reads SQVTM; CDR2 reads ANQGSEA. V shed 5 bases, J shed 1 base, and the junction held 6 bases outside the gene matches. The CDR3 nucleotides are TGCAGCGTTATAACAGGGGGCATTTCCTACGAGCAGTACTTC. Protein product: CSVITGGISYEQYF.

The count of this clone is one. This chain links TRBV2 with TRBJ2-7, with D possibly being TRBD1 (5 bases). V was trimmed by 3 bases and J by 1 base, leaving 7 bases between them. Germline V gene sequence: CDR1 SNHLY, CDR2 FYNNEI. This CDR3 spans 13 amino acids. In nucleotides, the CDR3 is TGTGCCAGCAGTGACAGGGAATCCTACGAGCAGTACTTC. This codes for CASSDRESYEQYF.

This CDR3 reads CASSNQGNYGYTF. The CDR3 coding sequence is TGTGCCAGCAGCAACCAGGGGAACTATGGCTACACCTTC. The chain employs TRBV5-6 and TRBJ1-2; possibly TRBD1 for D (6 bases). The V gene lost 4 bases and the J gene lost 2 bases, with 9 bases spanning the gap. CDR1 and CDR2 (germline): SGHDT, YYEEEE. This CDR3 spans 13 amino acids.

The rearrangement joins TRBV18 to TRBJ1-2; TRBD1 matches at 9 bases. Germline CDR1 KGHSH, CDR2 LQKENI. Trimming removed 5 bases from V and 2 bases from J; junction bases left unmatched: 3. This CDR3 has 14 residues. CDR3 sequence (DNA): TGTGCCAGCTCATCGGGACAGGGAAACTATGGCTACACCTTC. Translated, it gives CASSSGQGNYGYTF.

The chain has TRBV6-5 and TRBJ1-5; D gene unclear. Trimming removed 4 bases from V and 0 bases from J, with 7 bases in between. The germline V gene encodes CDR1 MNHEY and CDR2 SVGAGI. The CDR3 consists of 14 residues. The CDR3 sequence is CASSSGNSNQPQHF. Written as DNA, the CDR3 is TGTGCCAGCAGTTCAGGTAATAGCAATCAGCCCCAGCATTTT.

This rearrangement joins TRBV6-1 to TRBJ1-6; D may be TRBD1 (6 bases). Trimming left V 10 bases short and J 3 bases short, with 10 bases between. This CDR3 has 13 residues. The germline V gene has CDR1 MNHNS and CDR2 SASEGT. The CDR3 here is CATRQVYNSPLHF. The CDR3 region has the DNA TGTGCCACCAGACAGGTCTATAATTCACCCCTCCACTTT.

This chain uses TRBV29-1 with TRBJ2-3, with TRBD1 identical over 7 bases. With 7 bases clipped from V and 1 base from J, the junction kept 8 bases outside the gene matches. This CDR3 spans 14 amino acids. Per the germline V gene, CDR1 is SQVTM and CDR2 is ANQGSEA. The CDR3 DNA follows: TGCAGCGCCAGACAGGGATCGGGCACAGATACGCAGTATTTT. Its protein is CSARQGSGTDTQYF.

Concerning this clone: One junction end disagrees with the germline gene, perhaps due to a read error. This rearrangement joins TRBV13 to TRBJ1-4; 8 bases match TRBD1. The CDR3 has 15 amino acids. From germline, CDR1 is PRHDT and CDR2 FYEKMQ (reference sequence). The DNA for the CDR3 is TGTGCCAGCAGCCTAGGGGGCAGGGGGCGCGAAAAACTGTTTTTT. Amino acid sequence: CASSLGGRGREKLFF.

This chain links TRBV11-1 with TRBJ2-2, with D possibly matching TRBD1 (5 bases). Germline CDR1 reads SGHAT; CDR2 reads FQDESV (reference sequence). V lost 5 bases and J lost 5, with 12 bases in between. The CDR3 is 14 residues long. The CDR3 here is CASSKSQGTGELFF. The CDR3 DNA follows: TGTGCCAGCAGCAAATCCCAGGGAACCGGGGAGCTGTTTTTT. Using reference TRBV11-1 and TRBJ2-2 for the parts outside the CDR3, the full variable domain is EAEVAQSPRYKITEKSQAVAFWCDPISGHATLYWYRQILGQGPELLVQFQDESVVDDSQLPKDRFSAERLKGVDSTLKIQPAELGDSAMYLCASSKSQGTGELFFGEGSRLTVL.

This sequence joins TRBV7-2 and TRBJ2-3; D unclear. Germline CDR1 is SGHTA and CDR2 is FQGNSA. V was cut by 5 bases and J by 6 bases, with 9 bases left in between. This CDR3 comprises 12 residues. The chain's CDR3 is CASSPSRDTQYF. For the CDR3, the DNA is TGTGCCAGCAGCCCCTCCCGGGATACGCAGTATTTT.

CDR3 nucleotide sequence: TGTGCCAGCTCAACCGGGACAGGGAGATACAATGAGCAGTTCTTC. Its translation is CASSTGTGRYNEQFF. This chain connects TRBV18 to TRBJ2-1, with 9 positions matching TRBD1. The CDR3 extends over 15 amino acids. Unmatched junction bases numbered 6, after V lost 5 bases and J lost 4 bases. CDR1 and CDR2 (germline): KGHSH, LQKENI.

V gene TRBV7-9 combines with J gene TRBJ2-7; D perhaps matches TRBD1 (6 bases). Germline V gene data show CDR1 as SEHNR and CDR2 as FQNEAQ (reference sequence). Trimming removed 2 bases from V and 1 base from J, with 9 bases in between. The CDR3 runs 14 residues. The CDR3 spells CASSLWDISYEQYF. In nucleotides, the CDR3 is TGTGCCAGCAGCTTATGGGACATTTCCTACGAGCAGTACTTC.

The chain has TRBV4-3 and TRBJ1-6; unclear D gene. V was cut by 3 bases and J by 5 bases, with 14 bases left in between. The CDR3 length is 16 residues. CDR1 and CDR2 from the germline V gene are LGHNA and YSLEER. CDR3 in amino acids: CASSHNHGEDNSPLHF. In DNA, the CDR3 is TGCGCCAGCAGCCACAACCACGGGGAGGATAATTCACCCCTCCACTTT.

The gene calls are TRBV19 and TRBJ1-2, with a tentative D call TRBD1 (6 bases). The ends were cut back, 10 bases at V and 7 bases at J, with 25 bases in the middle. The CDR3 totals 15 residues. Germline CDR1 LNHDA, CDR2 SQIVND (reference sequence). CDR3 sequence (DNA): TGTGCCACCTCCACCGGGACACAGCCATGGCGTGGCTACACCTTC. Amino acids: CATSTGTQPWRGYTF. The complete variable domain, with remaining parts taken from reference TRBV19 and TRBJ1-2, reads DGGITQSPKYLFRKEGQNVTLSCEQNLNHDAMYWYRQDPGQGLRLIYYSQIVNDFQKGDIAEGYSVSREKKESFPLTVTSAQKNPTAFYLCATSTGTQPWRGYTFGSGTRLTVV.

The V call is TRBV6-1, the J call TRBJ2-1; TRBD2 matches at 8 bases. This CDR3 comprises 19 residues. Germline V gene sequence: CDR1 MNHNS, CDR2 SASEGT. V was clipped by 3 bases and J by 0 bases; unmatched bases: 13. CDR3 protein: CASSEIVTAGTSSYNEQFF. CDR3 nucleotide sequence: TGTGCCAGCAGTGAGATTGTGACAGCGGGGACTAGCTCCTACAATGAGCAGTTCTTC.

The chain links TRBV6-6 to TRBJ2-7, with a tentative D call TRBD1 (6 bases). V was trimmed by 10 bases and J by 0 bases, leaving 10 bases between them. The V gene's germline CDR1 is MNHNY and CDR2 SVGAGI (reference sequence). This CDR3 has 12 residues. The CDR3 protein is CATTGSSYEQYF. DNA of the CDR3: TGTGCCACTACAGGGAGCTCCTACGAGCAGTACTTC.

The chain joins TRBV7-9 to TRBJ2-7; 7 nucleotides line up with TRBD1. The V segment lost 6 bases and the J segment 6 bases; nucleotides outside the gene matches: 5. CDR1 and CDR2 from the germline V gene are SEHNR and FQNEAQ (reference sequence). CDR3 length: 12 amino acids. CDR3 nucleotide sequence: TGTGCCAGCAGTCCCCACAGGGGCGAGCAGTACTTC. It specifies CASSPHRGEQYF.

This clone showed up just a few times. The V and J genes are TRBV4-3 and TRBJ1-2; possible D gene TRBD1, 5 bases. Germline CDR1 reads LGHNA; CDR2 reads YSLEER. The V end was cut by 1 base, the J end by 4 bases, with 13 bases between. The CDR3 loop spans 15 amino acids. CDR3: CASSQGLRTPYGYTF. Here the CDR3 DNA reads TGCGCCAGCAGCCAAGGGCTCAGGACACCCTATGGCTACACCTTC.

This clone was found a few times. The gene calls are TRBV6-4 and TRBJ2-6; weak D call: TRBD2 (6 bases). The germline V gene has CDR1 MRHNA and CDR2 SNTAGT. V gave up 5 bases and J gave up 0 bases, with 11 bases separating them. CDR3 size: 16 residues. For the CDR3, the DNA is TGTGCCAGCAGTCCGGGACTCTTCTCTGGGGCCAACGTCCTGACTTTC. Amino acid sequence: CASSPGLFSGANVLTF.

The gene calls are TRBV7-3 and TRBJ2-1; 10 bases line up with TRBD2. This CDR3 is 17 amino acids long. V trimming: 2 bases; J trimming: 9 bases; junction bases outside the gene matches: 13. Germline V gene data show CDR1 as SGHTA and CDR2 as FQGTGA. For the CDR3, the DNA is TGTGCCAGCAGCTTATCGGGGAAGGCTAGCGGGGGTGGTGAGCAGTTCTTC. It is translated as CASSLSGKASGGGEQFF.

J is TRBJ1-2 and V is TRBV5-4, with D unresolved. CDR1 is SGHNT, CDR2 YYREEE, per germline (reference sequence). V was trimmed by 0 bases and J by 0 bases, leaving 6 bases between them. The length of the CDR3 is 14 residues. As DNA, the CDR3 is TGTGCCAGCAGCTTGGGGCAACCTAACTATGGCTACACCTTC. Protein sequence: CASSLGQPNYGYTF. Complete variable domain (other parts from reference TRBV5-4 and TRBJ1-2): ETGVTQSPTHLIKTRGQQVTLRCSSQSGHNTVSWYQQALGQGPQFIFQYYREEENGRGNFPPRFSGLQFPNYSSELNVNALELDDSALYLCASSLGQPNYGYTFGSGTRLTVV.

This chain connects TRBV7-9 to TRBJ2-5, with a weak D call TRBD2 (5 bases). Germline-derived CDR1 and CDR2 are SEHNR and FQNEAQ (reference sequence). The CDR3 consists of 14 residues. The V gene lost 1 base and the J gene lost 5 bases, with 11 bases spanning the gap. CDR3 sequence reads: CASSLESGMETQYF. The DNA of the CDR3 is TGTGCCAGCAGCTTAGAATCCGGGATGGAGACCCAGTACTTC.

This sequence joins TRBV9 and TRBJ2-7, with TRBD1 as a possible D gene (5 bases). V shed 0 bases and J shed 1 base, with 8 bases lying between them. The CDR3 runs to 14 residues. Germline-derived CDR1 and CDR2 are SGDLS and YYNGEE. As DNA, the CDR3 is TGTGCCAGCAGCGTAGGAGACAGATCCTACGAGCAGTACTTC. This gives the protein CASSVGDRSYEQYF.

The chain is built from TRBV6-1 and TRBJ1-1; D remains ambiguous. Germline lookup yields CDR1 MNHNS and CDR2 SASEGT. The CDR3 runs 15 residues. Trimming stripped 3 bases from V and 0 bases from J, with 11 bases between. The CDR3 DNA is TGTGCCAGCAGTGATAGTCTAGAATTGAACACTGAAGCTTTCTTT. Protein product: CASSDSLELNTEAFF.

The DNA for the CDR3 is TGCGCCAGCACACGGACAGGGGGACTACCTGGGGCCAACGTCCTGACTTTC. Its protein is CASTRTGGLPGANVLTF. This chain joins TRBV5-1 and TRBJ2-6; 10 positions agree with TRBD1. The germline V gene encodes CDR1 SGHRS and CDR2 YFSETQ. The CDR3 sequence is 17 residues long. J lost 2 bases, V lost 6 bases, and 8 bases had no gene match.

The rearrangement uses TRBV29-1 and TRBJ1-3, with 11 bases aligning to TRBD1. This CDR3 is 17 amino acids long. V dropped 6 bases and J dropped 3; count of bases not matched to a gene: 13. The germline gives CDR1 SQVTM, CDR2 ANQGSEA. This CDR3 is CSVVDRGRGMDGNTIYF. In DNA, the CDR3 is TGCAGCGTGGTGGACAGGGGGCGCGGAATGGATGGAAACACCATATATTTT.

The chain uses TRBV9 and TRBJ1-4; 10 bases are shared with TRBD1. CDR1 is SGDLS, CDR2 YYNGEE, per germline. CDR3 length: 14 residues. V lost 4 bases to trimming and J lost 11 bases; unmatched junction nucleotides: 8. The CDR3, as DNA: TGTGCCAGCAGCCCTGGACAGGGGGTAGGGAAACTGTTTTTT. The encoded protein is CASSPGQGVGKLFF.

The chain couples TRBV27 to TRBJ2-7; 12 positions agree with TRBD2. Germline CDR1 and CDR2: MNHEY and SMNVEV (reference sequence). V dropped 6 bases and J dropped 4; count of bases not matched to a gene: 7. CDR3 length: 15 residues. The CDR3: CASRDLAGGRYEQYF. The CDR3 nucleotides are TGTGCCAGCAGGGACCTAGCGGGGGGGCGATACGAGCAGTACTTC.

The CDR3, as DNA: TGTGCCAGCTCACCAGGGACTAGCGGCTCCTACGAGCAGTACTTC. Protein: CASSPGTSGSYEQYF. The rearrangement joins TRBV18 to TRBJ2-7; 11 bases are a match to TRBD2. The CDR3 totals 15 residues. The germline CDR1 and CDR2 sequences are KGHSH and LQKENI. The V and J ends lost 2 bases and 0 bases, in that order; junction bases with no gene match: 0.

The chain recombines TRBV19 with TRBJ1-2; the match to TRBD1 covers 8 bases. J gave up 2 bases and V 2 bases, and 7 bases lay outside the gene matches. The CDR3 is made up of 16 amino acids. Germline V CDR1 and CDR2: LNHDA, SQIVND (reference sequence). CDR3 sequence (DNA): TGTGCCAGTAGTATATCCTCCAGGGGGCACAACTATGGCTACACCTTC. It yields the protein CASSISSRGHNYGYTF.

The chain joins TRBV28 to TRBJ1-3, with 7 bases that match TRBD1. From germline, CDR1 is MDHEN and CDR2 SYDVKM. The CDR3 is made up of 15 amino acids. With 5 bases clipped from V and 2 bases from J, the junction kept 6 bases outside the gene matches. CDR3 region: CASSPGTATGNTIYF. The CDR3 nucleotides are TGTGCCAGCAGTCCGGGGACAGCTACTGGAAACACCATATATTTT.